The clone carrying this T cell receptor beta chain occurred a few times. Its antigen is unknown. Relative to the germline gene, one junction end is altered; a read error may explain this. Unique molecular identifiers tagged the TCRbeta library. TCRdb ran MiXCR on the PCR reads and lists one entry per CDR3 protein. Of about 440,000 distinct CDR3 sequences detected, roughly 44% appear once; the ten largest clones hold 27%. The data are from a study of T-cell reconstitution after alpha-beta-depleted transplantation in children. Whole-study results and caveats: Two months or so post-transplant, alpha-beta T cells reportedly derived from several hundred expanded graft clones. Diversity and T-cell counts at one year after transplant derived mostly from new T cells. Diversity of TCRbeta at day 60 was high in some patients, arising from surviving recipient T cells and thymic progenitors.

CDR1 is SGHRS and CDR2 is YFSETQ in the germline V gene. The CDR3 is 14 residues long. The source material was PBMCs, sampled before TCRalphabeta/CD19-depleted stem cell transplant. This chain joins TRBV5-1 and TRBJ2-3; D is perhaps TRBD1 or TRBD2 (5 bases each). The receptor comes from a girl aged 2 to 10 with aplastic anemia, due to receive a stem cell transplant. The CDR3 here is CASLEGTVTNTQYF. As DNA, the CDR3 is TGCGCCAGCTTGGAAGGGACCGTCACAAATACGCAGTATTTT.